The rows below give T cell receptor beta chains drawn from one sample of a study of T cell changes during pregnancy in multiple sclerosis. Generated by immunoSEQ multiplex PCR, the TCRdb table keeps only in-frame clones and is missing some. The table shows around 80,000 clones, with 94% occurring only once. Sequencing was performed on peripheral blood, taken in the second trimester of pregnancy. The receptors here all came from a female donor in good health, enrolled as a control in a pregnancy study. Each CDR3 is given with its conserved first and last residue. The order of the fields is clone size, V gene, J gene, D gene, CDR3 DNA, CDR3 protein. D genes are given only for firm matches. Clone size, where shown, is once, few, many, or a class for clones that have expanded.

size: -
V: TRBV28
J: TRBJ2-7
D: TRBD2
DNA: TGTGCCAGCATTGGGGGGGGCTACGAGCAGTACTTC
CDR3: CASIGGGYEQYF

size: -
V: TRBV5-1
J: TRBJ1-5
D: -
DNA: TGCGCCAGCAGCTTGGCCTACTGGCGGATCCTCAATCAGCCCCAGCATTTT
CDR3: CASSLAYWRILNQPQHF

size: -
V: TRBV4-2
J: TRBJ2-1
D: -
DNA: TGTGCCAGCAGCCAGGCTGGAGAGGCGTACATTGAGCAGTTCTTC
CDR3: CASSQAGEAYIEQFF

size: -
V: TRBV7-9
J: TRBJ2-7
D: -
DNA: TGTGCCAGCAGCCCCGAGGACAGTCCCTACGAGCAGTACTTC
CDR3: CASSPEDSPYEQYF

size: -
V: TRBV7-6
J: TRBJ2-5
D: -
DNA: TGTGCCAGCAGCTACCACGGGAAGACCCAAGAGACCCAGTACTTC
CDR3: CASSYHGKTQETQYF

size: -
V: TRBV4-1
J: TRBJ1-1
D: -
DNA: TGCGCCAGCAGCCAAGTGGCGAGGATGAACACTGAAGCTTTCTTT
CDR3: CASSQVARMNTEAFF

size: -
V: TRBV28
J: TRBJ2-6
D: -
DNA: TGTGCCAGCAGTTCGGGACACTCCGATCGAGGGGCCAACGTCCTGACTTTC
CDR3: CASSSGHSDRGANVLTF

size: -
V: TRBV25-1
J: TRBJ1-6
D: -
DNA: TGTGCCAGCAGTTTCGGGGGGGATAATTCACCCCTCCACTTT
CDR3: CASSFGGDNSPLHF

size: -
V: TRBV25-1
J: TRBJ2-7
D: TRBD1
DNA: TGTGCCAGTAGGGACAGGGCGCACGAGCAGTACTTC
CDR3: CASRDRAHEQYF

size: once
V: TRBV7-9
J: TRBJ2-7
D: -
DNA: TGTGCTAGCAGCTCATGGGGCACCTCCTACGAGCAGTACTTC
CDR3: CASSSWGTSYEQYF